The clone carrying this T cell receptor beta chain was seen more than once but under ten times. No treatment of any kind had been given to any patient before thyroid surgery. Looked up from germline, CDR1 is MNHNS and CDR2 is SASEGT. The V and J ends lost 8 bases and 5 bases, in that order; junction bases with no gene match: 7. The CDR3 is 14 amino acids. How the authors handled the data: The study's classifier, a distant-metastasis tool for papillary thyroid cancer, was built using CDR3 differences across clinicopathological groups. TCRdb re-called the PCR reads with MiXCR. V and J calls and clone size were set by TCRdb, not the authors. The data hold just over 20,000 clones, with 12% observed a single time. This entry belongs to a study of metastatic and nonmetastatic thyroid tumors.

The clonotype was recovered from a male donor with papillary thyroid cancer or a benign thyroid nodule (not recorded which). Some clones in this sample may be carry-over from other donors' samples. The sample comprised blood. The rearrangement uses TRBV6-1 and TRBJ1-5, with 9 nucleotides matching TRBD1. DNA of the CDR3: TGTGCCAGCGGATGGACAGGGGAGGATCAGCCCCAGCATTTT. This sequence encodes CASGWTGEDQPQHF.